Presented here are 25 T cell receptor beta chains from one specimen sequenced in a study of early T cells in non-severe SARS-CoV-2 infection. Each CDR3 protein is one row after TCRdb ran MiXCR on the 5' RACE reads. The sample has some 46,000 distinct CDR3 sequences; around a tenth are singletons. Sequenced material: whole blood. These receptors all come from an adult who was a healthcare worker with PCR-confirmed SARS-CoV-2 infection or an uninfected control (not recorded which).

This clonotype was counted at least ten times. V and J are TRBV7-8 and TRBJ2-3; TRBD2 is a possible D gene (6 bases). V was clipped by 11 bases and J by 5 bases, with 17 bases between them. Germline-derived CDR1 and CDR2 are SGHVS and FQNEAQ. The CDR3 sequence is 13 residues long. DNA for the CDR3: TGTGCCGGGGGAGGTCCCCTGGGAGATACGCAGTATTTT. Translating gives CAGGGPLGDTQYF.

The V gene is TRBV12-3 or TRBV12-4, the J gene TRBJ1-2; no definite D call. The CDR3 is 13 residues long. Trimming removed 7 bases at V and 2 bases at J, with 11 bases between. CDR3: CASTPDGNYGYTF. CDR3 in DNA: TGTGCCAGCACCCCCGACGGGAACTATGGCTACACCTTC.

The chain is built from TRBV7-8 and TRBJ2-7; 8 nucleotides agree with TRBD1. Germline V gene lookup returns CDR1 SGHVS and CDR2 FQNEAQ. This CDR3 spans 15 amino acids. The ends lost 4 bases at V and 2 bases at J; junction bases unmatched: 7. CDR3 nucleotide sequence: TGTGCCAGCAGCTCACCGGGACAGGTGCCCTACGAGCAGTACTTC. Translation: CASSSPGQVPYEQYF. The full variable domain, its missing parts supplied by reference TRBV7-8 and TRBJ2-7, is GAGVSQSPRYKVAKRGQDVALRCDPISGHVSLFWYQQALGQGPEFLTYFQNEAQLDKSGLPSDRFFAERPEGSVSTLKIQRTQQEDSAVYLCASSSPGQVPYEQYFGPGTRLTVT.

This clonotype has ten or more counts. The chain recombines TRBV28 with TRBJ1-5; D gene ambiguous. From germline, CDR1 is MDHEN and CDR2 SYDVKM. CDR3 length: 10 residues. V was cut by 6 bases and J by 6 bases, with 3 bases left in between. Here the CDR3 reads CASSRQPQHF. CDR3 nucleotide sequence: TGTGCCAGCAGCCGTCAGCCCCAGCATTTT.

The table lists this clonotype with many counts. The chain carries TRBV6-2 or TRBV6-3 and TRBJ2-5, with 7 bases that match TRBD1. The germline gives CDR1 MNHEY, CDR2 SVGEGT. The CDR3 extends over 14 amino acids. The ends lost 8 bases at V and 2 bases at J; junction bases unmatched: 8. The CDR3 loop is CASRIRDRQETQYF. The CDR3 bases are TGTGCCAGCCGAATCCGGGACAGACAAGAGACCCAGTACTTC.

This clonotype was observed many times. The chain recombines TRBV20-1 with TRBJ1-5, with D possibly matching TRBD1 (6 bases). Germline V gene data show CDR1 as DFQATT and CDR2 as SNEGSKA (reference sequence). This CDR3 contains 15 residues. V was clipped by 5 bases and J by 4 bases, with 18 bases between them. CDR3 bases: TGCAGTGCTCCCCGGTTGGGGGCGGGGAATCAGCCCCAGCATTTT. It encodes CSAPRLGAGNQPQHF.

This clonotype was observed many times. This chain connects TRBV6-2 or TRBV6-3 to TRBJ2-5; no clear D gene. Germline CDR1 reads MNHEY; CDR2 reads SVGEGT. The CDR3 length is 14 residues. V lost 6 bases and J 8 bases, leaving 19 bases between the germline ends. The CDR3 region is CASSRYGPSKTQYF. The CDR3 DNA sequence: TGTGCCAGCAGCCGCTACGGCCCCTCCAAAACCCAGTACTTC.

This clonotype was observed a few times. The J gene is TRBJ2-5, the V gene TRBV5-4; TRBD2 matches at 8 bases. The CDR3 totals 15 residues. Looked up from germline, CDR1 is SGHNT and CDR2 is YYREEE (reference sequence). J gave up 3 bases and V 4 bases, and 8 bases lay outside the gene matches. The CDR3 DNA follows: TGTGCCAGCAGCCCCATAGCGGGGATGGAAGAGACCCAGTACTTC. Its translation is CASSPIAGMEETQYF.

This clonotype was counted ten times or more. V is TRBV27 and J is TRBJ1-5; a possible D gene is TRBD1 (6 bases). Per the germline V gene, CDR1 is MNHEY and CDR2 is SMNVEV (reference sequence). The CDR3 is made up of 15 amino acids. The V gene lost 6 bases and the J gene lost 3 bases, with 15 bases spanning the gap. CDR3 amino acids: CASRTGANNNQPQHF. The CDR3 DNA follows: TGTGCCAGCAGGACAGGAGCTAATAACAATCAGCCCCAGCATTTT.

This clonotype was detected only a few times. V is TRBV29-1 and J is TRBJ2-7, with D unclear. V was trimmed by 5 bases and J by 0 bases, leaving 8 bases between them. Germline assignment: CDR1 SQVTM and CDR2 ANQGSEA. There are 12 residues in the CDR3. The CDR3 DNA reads TGCAGCGTTTCTCCTAGCTCCTACGAGCAGTACTTC. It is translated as CSVSPSSYEQYF.

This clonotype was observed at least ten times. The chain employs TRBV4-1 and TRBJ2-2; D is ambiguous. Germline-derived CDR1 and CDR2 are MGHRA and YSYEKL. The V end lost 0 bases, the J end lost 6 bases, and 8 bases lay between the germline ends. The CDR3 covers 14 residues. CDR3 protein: CASSQDIVPGELFF. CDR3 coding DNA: TGCGCCAGCAGCCAAGATATTGTGCCCGGGGAGCTGTTTTTT.

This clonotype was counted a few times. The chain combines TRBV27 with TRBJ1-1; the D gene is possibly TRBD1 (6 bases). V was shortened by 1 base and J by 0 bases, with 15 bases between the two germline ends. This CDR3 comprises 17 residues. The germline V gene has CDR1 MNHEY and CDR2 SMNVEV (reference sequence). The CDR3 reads CASSLYGGPIMNTEAFF. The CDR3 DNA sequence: TGTGCCAGCAGTTTATATGGGGGCCCGATCATGAACACTGAAGCTTTCTTT.

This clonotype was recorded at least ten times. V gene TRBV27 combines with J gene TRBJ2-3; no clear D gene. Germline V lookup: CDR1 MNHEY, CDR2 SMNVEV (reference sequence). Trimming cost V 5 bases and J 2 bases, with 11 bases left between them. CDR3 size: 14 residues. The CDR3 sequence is CASSLGPTTDTQYF. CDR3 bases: TGTGCCAGCAGTCTCGGGCCCACCACAGATACGCAGTATTTT.

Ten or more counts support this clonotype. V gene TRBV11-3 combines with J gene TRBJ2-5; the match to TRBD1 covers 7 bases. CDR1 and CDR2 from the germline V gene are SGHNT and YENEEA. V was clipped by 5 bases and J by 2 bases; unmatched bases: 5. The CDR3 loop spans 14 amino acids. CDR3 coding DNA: TGTGCCAGCAGCCAATCACAGGGGCAAGAGACCCAGTACTTC. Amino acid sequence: CASSQSQGQETQYF.

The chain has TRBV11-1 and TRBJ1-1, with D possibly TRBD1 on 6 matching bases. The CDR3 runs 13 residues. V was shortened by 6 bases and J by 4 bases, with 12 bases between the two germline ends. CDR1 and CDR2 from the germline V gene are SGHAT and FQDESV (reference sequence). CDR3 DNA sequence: TGTGCCAGCAGTCAACAGGGTGGCACTGAAGCTTTCTTT. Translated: CASSQQGGTEAFF.

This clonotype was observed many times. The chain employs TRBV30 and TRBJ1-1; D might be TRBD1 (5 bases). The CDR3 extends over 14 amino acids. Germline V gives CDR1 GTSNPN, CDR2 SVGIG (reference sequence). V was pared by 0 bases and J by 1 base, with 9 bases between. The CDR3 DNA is TGTGCCTGGAGTGTCGGGACCTCGAACACTGAAGCTTTCTTT. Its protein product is CAWSVGTSNTEAFF.

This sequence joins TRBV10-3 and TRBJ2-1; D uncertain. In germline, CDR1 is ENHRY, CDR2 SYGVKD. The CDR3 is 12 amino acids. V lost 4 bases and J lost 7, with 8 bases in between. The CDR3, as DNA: TGTGCCATCAGTGTAAAGCCGAATGAGCAGTTCTTC. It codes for CAISVKPNEQFF.

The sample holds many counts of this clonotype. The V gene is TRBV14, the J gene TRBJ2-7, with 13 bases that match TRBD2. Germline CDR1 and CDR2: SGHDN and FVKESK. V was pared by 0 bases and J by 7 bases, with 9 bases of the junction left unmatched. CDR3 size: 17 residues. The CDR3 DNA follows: TGTGCCAGCAGCCAAGAAGGACTAGCGGGAGTATCTTGGGAGCAGTACTTC. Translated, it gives CASSQEGLAGVSWEQYF.

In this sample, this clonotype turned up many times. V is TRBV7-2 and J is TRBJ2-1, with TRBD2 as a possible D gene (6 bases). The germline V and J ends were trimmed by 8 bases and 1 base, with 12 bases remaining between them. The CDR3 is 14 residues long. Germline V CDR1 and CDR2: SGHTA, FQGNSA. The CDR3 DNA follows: TGTGCCAGCGCCGGGGGTTTGTCCTACAATGAGCAGTTCTTC. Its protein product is CASAGGLSYNEQFF.

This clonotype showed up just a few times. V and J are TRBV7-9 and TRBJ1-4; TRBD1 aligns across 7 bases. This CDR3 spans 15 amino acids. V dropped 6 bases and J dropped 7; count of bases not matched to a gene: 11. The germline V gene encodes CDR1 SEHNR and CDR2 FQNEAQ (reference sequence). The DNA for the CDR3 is TGTGCCAGCAGGCCTGAGCGCACAGGGGTTGAAAAACTGTTTTTT. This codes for CASRPERTGVEKLFF.

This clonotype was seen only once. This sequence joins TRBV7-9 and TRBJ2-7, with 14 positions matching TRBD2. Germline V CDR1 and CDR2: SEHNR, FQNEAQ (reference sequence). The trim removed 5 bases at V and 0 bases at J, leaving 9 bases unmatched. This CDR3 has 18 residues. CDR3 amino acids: CASSLYLGTSGGSYEQYF. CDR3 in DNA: TGTGCCAGCAGCCTATACCTCGGGACTAGCGGGGGCTCCTACGAGCAGTACTTC.

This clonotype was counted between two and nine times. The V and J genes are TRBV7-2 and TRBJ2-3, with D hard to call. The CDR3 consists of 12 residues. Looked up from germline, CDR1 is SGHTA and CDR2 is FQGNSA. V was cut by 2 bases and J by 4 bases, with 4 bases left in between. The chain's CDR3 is CASSLRADTQYF. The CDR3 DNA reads TGTGCCAGCAGCTTAAGGGCAGATACGCAGTATTTT.

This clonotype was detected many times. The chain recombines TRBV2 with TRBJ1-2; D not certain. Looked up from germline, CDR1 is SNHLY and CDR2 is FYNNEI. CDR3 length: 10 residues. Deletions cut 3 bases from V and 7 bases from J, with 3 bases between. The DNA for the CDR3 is TGTGCCAGCAGTGAGACTGGCTACACCTTC. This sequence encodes CASSETGYTF.

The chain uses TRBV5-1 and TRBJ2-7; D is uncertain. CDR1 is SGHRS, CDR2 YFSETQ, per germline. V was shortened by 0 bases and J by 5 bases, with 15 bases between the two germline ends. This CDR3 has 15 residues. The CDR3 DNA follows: TGCGCCAGCAGCTTGGAACCGCGCGGAGTTAACGAGCAGTACTTC. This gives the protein CASSLEPRGVNEQYF.

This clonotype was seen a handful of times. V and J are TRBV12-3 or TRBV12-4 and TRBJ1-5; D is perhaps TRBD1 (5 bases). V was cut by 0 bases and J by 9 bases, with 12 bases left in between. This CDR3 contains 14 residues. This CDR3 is CASSLAGGVRPQHF. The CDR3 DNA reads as TGTGCCAGCAGTTTAGCCGGGGGGGTTCGGCCCCAGCATTTT.